This T cell receptor beta chain was recorded in a study of OX40 agonist ivuxolimab in advanced cancers. Overall study findings and caveats: Low clonal expansion, among the lowest seen, marked partial responders at 0.1-3.0 mg/kg.

Autoimmune disease history or systemic immunosuppression excluded patients. Peripheral blood came from all dose cohorts at three timepoints. Some clones are missing from TCRdb's copy, which holds only in-frame ones; the method was immunoSEQ multiplex PCR. Among approximately 64,000 clones listed, approximately 80% were seen once. With respect to this clone: Its cognate antigen is unknown.

This sequence was found in an adult with an advanced solid tumor such as melanoma, head and neck, liver or kidney cancer. Sample: CD4+ or CD8+ T cells sorted from blood, taken in a trial of the OX40 agonist ivuxolimab.

The CDR3 DNA reads as TGTGCCAGCAGCTTAATGTATGGGACCTACAATGAGCAGTTCTTC. It specifies CASSLMYGTYNEQFF. J is TRBJ2-1 and V is TRBV7-6, with D hard to call. Germline CDR1 SGHVS, CDR2 FNYEAQ. The CDR3 is 15 amino acids. The V end lost 2 bases, the J end lost 2 bases, and 10 bases lay between the germline ends.